The sequence of this TCR beta chain was determined in a study of blood T cell repertoires in COVID-19. Generated by immunoSEQ multiplex PCR, the TCRdb table keeps only in-frame clones and is missing some. The repertoire holds some 200,000 clones, with 80% to 90% as singletons. This CDR3 is 12 amino acids long. Trimming took 5 bases from V and 5 from J, leaving 9 bases between them. The germline gives CDR1 SGHVS, CDR2 FQNEAQ. V is TRBV7-8 and J is TRBJ2-5, with D uncertain. Sequencing was done on a sample of PBMCs or T cells enriched from blood (not recorded which). This sequence was found in a man younger than 40 in a cohort exposed to, infected with or recovered from COVID-19 (not recorded which). CDR3 amino acids: CASSLNEETQYF. The CDR3 coding sequence is TGTGCCAGCAGCCTAAATGAGGAGACCCAGTACTTC.